This T cell receptor (beta chain) is drawn from a study of long-term antiretroviral therapy in people with HIV. About the research overall: The immediate-ART recommendation dates to 2015, and the earliest samples predate it by about a decade.

A word on this clone: Its antigen is not known.

Assay version v3.0 of immunoSEQ was used, and it was run at survey level. TCRdb keeps only in-frame clones here, not all; method: immunoSEQ multiplex PCR. The sample holds about 26,000 clones, 86% seen once. V lost 4 bases and J lost 0, with 15 bases in between. In germline, CDR1 is SGHVS, CDR2 FNYEAQ. The length of the CDR3 is 16 residues. Study conclusions and caveats: Blood in the study was drawn between the mid-2000s and the late 2010s, possibly under older ART regimens, which may be less effective than current ones.

The clonotype originates from a man aged 35-49 years with HIV. The chain is built from TRBV7-6 and TRBJ1-1; tentatively, D is TRBD1 (6 bases). The sequences come from unsorted PBMCs, collected 2.7 years after starting antiretroviral therapy. The CDR3 DNA reads TGTGCCAGCAGCTCCTATCCGGACAGCTTGAACACTGAAGCTTTCTTT. This sequence encodes CASSSYPDSLNTEAFF. The complete variable domain, with remaining parts taken from reference TRBV7-6 and TRBJ1-1, reads GAGVSQSPRYKVTKRGQDVALRCDPISGHVSLYWYRQALGQGPEFLTYFNYEAQQDKSGLPNDRFSAERPEGSISTLTIQRTEQRDSAMYRCASSSYPDSLNTEAFFGQGTRLTVV.